This TCR beta chain was observed in a study of blood T cell repertoires in COVID-19 (TCRdb year 2020). Study-wide context: Samples covering the acute and convalescent phases of COVID-19 were provided by collaborators in the United States, Italy and Spain. The prospective study material was composed of cDNA or gDNA derived from T cells, B-cell-depleted T cells, or PBMCs. Subjects who had been exposed to COVID-19, were actively infected with it, or had recovered from it provided the deeply sampled blood TCRbeta repertoires that made up the dataset. The repertoires were released in a freely available public database intended as a resource for research on the immune response to SARS-CoV-2. Samples came from the ongoing ImmuneRACE study (first 160 participants) plus 1,254 subjects from 6 global collaborators. The sample metadata nearly always contained a de-identified subject ID, COVID-19 status, age in years and sex. Where available, HLA class I and class II types were taken from metadata supplied by the sample provider and were not determined by assay-based typing. Beyond this particular receptor, the publication reports: The amount of clinical and demographic metadata varied by source and participant and was provided uncurated.

Comment on this clone: Its antigen remains unidentified. No much larger clonotype is one base removed from it; base qualities were not supplied.

The germline V gene (reference sequence) provides CDR1 GTSNPN and CDR2 SVGIG. V gives up 7 bases and J gives up 0 bases, and the segment between their germline ends measures 18 bases. The CDR3 sequence holds 16 residues, the cysteine and phenylalanine included. The CDR3 DNA has 48 bases and is translated from base 1. TCRbeta CDR3 regions were amplified from genomic DNA by means of the immunoSEQ Assay, a bias-controlled multiplex PCR. The study's processing was this. Within the assay, amplification of reference gene primers was used to estimate how many nucleated cells each sample contained. To quantify the absolute abundance of each unique TCRbeta CDR3 rearrangement, sequence reads were collapsed and filtered. For each sample, productive Simpson clonality was calculated by taking the square root of Simpson's diversity index across productive rearrangements. Not all clones reach the TCRdb copy of this immuneACCESS table, which keeps in-frame sequences only. Checked studies attribute under half of the gap to unresolved V genes and leave the rest unexplained. The V and J calls and the clone size are those of that table, but D and trimming were determined from the DNA. The sample profile shows approximately 150,000 clones; 80% of them were found once. About 6% of the sample comes from the top ten.

Participants in the prospective study were aged roughly 18 to 89 years, lived in approximately 26 United States geographic areas, and enrolled through a virtual design. To assign participants to cohorts, the prospective study relied on clinical history that participants themselves reported in a screening survey and a study questionnaire. Recovered participants in ImmuneRACE Cohort 3 were defined by two consecutive negative NP/OP PCR tests, clearance by a healthcare professional, or resolution of symptoms. Mobile phlebotomists in the prospective study collected whole blood, serum and a nasopharyngeal or oropharyngeal swab from every participant. Participants in the prospective study had the option to provide additional blood draws and questionnaires over a roughly two-month period. Before DNA extraction, blood samples from the prospective study were shipped at room temperature or frozen.

The chain is assembled from TRBV30 and TRBJ2-2, with TRBD2 tentatively as D gene (6 bases match). The receptor comes from a middle-aged man who had recovered from COVID-19. The sample taken for sequencing was PBMCs or T cells enriched from blood (not recorded which). CDR3 reads: CASRGRAGSNTGELFF. The bases are TGTGCCTCGAGGGGCAGGGCGGGATCGAACACCGGGGAGCTGTTTTTT. The full variable domain, completed from the reference TRBV30 and TRBJ2-2 proteins outside the CDR3, reads SQTIHQWPATLVQPVGSPLSLECTVEGTSNPNLYWYRQAAGRGLQLLFYSVGIGQISSEVPQNLSASRPQDRQFILSSKKLLLSDSGFYLCASRGRAGSNTGELFFGEGSRLTVL.